The T cell receptor (beta chain) described here comes from a study of blood T cell repertoires in COVID-19. The V gene's germline CDR1 is SGDLS and CDR2 YYNGEE. The CDR3 spans 17 residues. Losses at the gene ends were 3 bases for V and 4 bases for J; bases not matched to a gene: 12. The method was immunoSEQ multiplex PCR; TCRdb's version includes in-frame clones alone and lacks a portion of them. The sample lists about 190,000 clones, 80% occurring once. V is TRBV9 and J is TRBJ2-1, with TRBD2 identical over 8 bases. The TCR was taken from a man between 60 and 70 years old with acute or convalescent COVID-19. Sequenced sample: peripheral blood. The CDR3 here is CASSAAPTSVSYNEQFF. DNA of the CDR3: TGTGCCAGCAGCGCCGCCCCGACTAGCGTCTCATACAATGAGCAGTTCTTC.